These 2 T cell receptor beta chains were all obtained from the same sample, sequenced in a study of cytomegalovirus exposure and HLA in healthy donors. The PCR was carried out with 60 Vbeta primers and 13 Jbeta primers. TCRdb's table, derived via immunoSEQ multiplex PCR, lists solely in-frame clones and lacks some. The repertoire holds some 120,000 clones, around two thirds seen once, with roughly 10% in the top ten. Source material: PBMCs. The source of these receptors is a woman in her 40s in good health and CMV-seropositive.

This clone was seen more than once but under ten times. The chain carries TRBV4-3 and TRBJ2-7, with 8 bases matching TRBD2. CDR1 is LGHNA, CDR2 YSLEER, per germline. This CDR3 region has 14 residues. The V gene end was trimmed by 4 bases and the J gene end by 4 bases; junction bases not matched to a gene: 6. The CDR3 nucleotides read TGCGCCAGCAGCCTAGGACTAGCTGGGTACGAGCAGTACTTC. Protein sequence: CASSLGLAGYEQYF.

The chain recombines TRBV7-2 with TRBJ2-7, with D maybe TRBD1 (5 bases). V lost 1 base and J lost 6, with 7 bases in between. CDR1 is SGHTA and CDR2 is FQGNSA in the germline V gene. The length of the CDR3 is 12 residues. For the CDR3, the DNA is TGTGCCAGCAGCTTAGAAGGGGTCGAGCAGTACTTC. Protein product: CASSLEGVEQYF.